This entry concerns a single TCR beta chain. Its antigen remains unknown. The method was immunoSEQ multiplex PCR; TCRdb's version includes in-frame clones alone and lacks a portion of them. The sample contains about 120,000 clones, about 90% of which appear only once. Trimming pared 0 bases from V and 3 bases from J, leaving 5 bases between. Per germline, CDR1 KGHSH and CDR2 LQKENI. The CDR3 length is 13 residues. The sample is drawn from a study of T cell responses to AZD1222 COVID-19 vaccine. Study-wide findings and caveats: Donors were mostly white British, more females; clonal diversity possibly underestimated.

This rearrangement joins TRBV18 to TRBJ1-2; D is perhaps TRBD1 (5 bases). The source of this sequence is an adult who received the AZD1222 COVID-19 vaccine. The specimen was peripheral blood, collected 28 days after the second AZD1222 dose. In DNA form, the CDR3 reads TGTGCCAGCTCACCACCGGGGGACTATGGCTACACCTTC. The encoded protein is CASSPPGDYGYTF.